This T cell receptor (beta chain) stems from a study of beta chain features in type 1 diabetes. Every isolated RNA sample was fully reverse transcribed, so sequencing captured expressed TCRB transcripts. Clones were read by immunoSEQ multiplex PCR, and TCRdb kept only the in-frame ones, dropping some. The data show 120,000 to 150,000 clones, 10% seen once. The CDR3 is 18 amino acids. The V gene lost 3 bases and the J gene lost 1 base, with 20 bases spanning the gap. CDR1 SGHTA and CDR2 FQGNSA come from the germline V gene. This clone was detected ten times or more. Its antigen remains unknown. Via CD45RO/CCR7/CD25/CD127/CD95/CD27, cells of the CD4+ naive, central memory, regulatory and stem cell-like memory subsets were sorted. General study points: Cells with high TCR expression could be over-represented by cDNA sequencing.

The receptor comes from a man younger than 30 in good health. The rearrangement uses TRBV7-2 and TRBJ2-3; TRBD2 is a possible D gene (7 bases). The sample comprised naive CD4+ T cells from blood. CDR3 nucleotide sequence: TGTGCCAGCAGCTTGACCCTCCATGGGGGGGCCGGCACAGATACGCAGTATTTT. Amino acid sequence: CASSLTLHGGAGTDTQYF.